Listed below are T cell receptor beta chains from one sample, sequenced in a study of shared clonotypes between healthy human individuals. Method: immunoSEQ multiplex PCR; TCRdb's copy keeps in-frame clones and lacks some. This table has about 120,000 clones, more than 65% appearing once. Sequences were obtained from memory CD8+ T cells sorted from blood. These receptors came from a woman in her thirties in good health. Both conserved end residues are part of each CDR3. The D gene is left open where the match is weak. Clone size is given for some rows only: seen once, a few or many times, or a class if the clone is expanded.

D,V,J,size,CDR3,DNA
-,TRBV19,TRBJ1-1,large,CASSQGSFEAFF,TGTGCCAGTAGTCAGGGAAGTTTTGAAGCTTTCTTT
TRBD2,TRBV15,TRBJ2-7,-,CATRLRVAGGEQYF,TGTGCCACCCGTCTAAGAGTAGCGGGAGGAGAGCAGTACTTC
TRBD2,TRBV7-2,TRBJ2-1,-,CASSLTSGRFWEQFF,TGTGCCAGCAGCTTAACTAGCGGGAGGTTTTGGGAGCAGTTCTTC
-,TRBV28,TRBJ2-7,-,CASSPQGRFYEQYF,TGTGCCAGCAGTCCACAAGGACGATTCTACGAGCAGTACTTC
-,TRBV10-3,TRBJ2-5,-,CAVYSTGSQETQYF,TGTGCCGTTTACTCGACAGGTAGCCAAGAGACCCAGTACTTC
TRBD2,TRBV27,TRBJ2-7,-,CASSMRLAGFPYEQYF,TGTGCCAGCAGTATGAGACTAGCGGGATTCCCCTACGAGCAGTACTTC
TRBD2,TRBV11-1,TRBJ2-3,-,CASSYYSGREADTQYF,TGTGCCAGCAGCTACTACTCCGGGAGGGAGGCAGATACGCAGTATTTT
TRBD1,TRBV7-8,TRBJ1-1,-,CASSGTGKKNTEAFF,TGTGCCAGCAGCGGGACAGGGAAAAAGAACACTGAAGCTTTCTTT
-,TRBV2,TRBJ2-3,-,CASSRRGSEADTQYF,TGTGCCAGCAGTCGGAGGGGGAGTGAAGCAGATACGCAGTATTTT
-,TRBV2,TRBJ2-1,-,CASSGSLESSYNEQFF,TGTGCCAGCAGTGGCTCTCTAGAGAGCTCCTACAATGAGCAGTTCTTC
-,TRBV7-8,TRBJ2-7,-,CASSWVSSYEQYF,TGTGCCAGCAGCTGGGTTAGCTCCTACGAGCAGTACTTC
-,TRBV11-2,TRBJ2-7,-,CASSLSRVGSYEQYF,TGTGCCAGCAGCTTAAGTAGGGTTGGATCCTACGAGCAGTACTTC
TRBD1,TRBV6-4,TRBJ2-7,-,CASRLTGESYEQYF,TGTGCCAGCAGGTTGACAGGGGAAAGCTACGAGCAGTACTTC
-,TRBV5-6,TRBJ2-2,few,CASRPGLNTGELFF,TGTGCCAGCAGGCCGGGCCTAAACACCGGGGAGCTGTTTTTT
TRBD1,TRBV2,TRBJ1-5,-,CASSGTGGNQPQHF,TGTGCCAGCAGCGGTACAGGGGGGAATCAGCCCCAGCATTTT
TRBD2,TRBV15,TRBJ2-2,many,CATSTGTSDTGELFF,TGTGCCACCAGCACGGGGACTAGCGACACCGGGGAGCTGTTTTTT
-,TRBV30,TRBJ2-4,many,CAWSGNRKAKNIQYF,TGTGCCTGGAGTGGTAACAGGAAAGCCAAAAACATTCAGTACTTC
TRBD2,TRBV5-8,TRBJ2-5,-,CASTRWASGLYQETQYF,TGTGCCAGCACCCGGTGGGCTAGCGGATTGTACCAAGAGACCCAGTACTTC
TRBD2,TRBV30,TRBJ2-7,-,CAWTFPPRLAVTYEQYF,TGTGCCTGGACCTTCCCTCCCCGGCTAGCGGTGACCTACGAGCAGTACTTC
TRBD2,TRBV6-6,TRBJ2-1,few,CASRTSGTDINEQFF,TGTGCCAGCAGAACTAGCGGAACCGACATAAATGAGCAGTTCTTC
TRBD2,TRBV28,TRBJ2-7,-,CASSSTLAGVLYEQYF,TGTGCCAGCAGTTCCACATTAGCGGGAGTGTTATACGAGCAGTACTTC
-,TRBV7-9,TRBJ2-7,-,CASSSRDGRVGYEQYF,TGTGCCAGCAGCAGCCGGGATGGCAGGGTTGGGTACGAGCAGTACTTC
TRBD2,TRBV10-1,TRBJ2-5,once,CASSESQGLAGKETQYF,TGCGCCAGCAGTGAGTCGCAGGGGCTAGCGGGGAAAGAGACCCAGTACTTC
-,TRBV5-6,TRBJ1-5,many,CASSSTGIFQPQHF,TGTGCCAGCAGCTCGACAGGCATCTTTCAGCCCCAGCATTTT
-,TRBV6-7,TRBJ2-7,-,CASMEGSLTLYEQYF,TGTGCCAGCATGGAGGGATCCTTGACCCTTTACGAGCAGTACTTC
TRBD1,TRBV2,TRBJ1-1,-,CATETGGVNTEAFF,TGTGCCACCGAGACAGGGGGCGTAAACACTGAAGCTTTCTTT